This TCR beta chain was profiled in a study of shared clonotypes between healthy human individuals. Study outcomes and limitations: A handful of donors had around 5.2% of their naive CD4 clonotypes in common. The study's rarefaction showed incomplete sorted-subset sequencing despite large depth.

Sequencing used immunoSEQ multiplex PCR; TCRdb keeps in-frame clones, though not all of them. The table has millions of clones, roughly 92% seen once; the top ten hold more than 0.12%. There are 14 residues in the CDR3. V gave up 4 bases and J gave up 8 bases, with 17 bases separating them. Looked up from germline, CDR1 is LNHDA and CDR2 is SQIVND (reference sequence). About this clone itself: Its antigen remains unknown.

CD4+ cells underwent separation, giving CD45RA+ naive and CD45RA-negative memory subsets. This clonotype originated in a man between 18 and 35 years old in good health. Sequencing was carried out using naive CD4+ T cells sorted from blood. The subset here: CD45RA+ positively selected. The chain links TRBV19 to TRBJ1-2, with D possibly being TRBD1 (6 bases). The CDR3 DNA reads as TGTGCCAGTAGTACAGGGCAGGGGATGTTCGGCTACACCTTC. Its protein is CASSTGQGMFGYTF.